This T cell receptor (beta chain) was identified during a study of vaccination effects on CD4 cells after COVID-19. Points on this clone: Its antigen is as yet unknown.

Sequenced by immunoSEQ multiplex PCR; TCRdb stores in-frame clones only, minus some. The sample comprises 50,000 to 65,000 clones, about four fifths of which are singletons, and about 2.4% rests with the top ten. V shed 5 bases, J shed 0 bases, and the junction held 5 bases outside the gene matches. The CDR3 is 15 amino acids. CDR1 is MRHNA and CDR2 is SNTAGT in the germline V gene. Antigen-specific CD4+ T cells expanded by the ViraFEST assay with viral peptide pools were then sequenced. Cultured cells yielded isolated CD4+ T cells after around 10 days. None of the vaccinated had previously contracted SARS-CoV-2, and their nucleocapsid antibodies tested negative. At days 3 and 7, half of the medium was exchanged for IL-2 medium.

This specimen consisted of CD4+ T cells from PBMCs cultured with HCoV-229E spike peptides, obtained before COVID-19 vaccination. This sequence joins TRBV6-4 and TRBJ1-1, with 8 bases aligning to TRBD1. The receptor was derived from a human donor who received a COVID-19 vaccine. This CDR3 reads CASSRTGGLNTEAFF. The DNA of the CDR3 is TGTGCCAGCAGTCGTACAGGGGGTTTGAACACTGAAGCTTTCTTT.